This T cell receptor beta chain was identified during a study of regulatory and conventional T cells in RAG deficiency. Blood CD4+ CD25-high CD127-low regulatory T cells supplied the genomic DNA template. Produced via immunoSEQ multiplex PCR; TCRdb's table is partial and in-frame only. This sample has over 7,000 clones, with about 90% found just once. These records were also assigned to another study, of regulatory T cells. This second study says: The primer mix had 52 TRBV and 13 TRBJ primers.

This receptor was taken from a human donor in good health. Input material: CD127- CD25+ CD4+ Tregs sorted from blood.

CDR3 region: CASSPGSASGANVLTF. CDR3 nucleotides: TGTGCCAGCAGCCCAGGGTCAGCCTCTGGGGCCAACGTCCTGACTTTC. The chain recombines TRBV7-2 with TRBJ2-6; TRBD1 is a possible D gene (5 bases). The CDR3 has 16 residues. The ends were cut back, 5 bases at V and 0 bases at J, with 11 bases in the middle. From germline, CDR1 is SGHTA and CDR2 FQGNSA. The variable domain in full, with the rest retrieved from reference TRBV7-2 and TRBJ2-6, is GAGVSQSPSNKVTEKGKDVELRCDPISGHTALYWYRQSLGQGLEFLIYFQGNSAPDKSGLPSDRFSAERTGGSVSTLTIQRTQQEDSAVYLCASSPGSASGANVLTFGAGSRLTVL.